The T cell receptor (beta chain) described here comes from a study of cytomegalovirus exposure and HLA in healthy donors. Study-level background: Membership in the Caucasian-associated ancestry cluster was found for 65% to 85% of 350 to 450 genotyped donors.

The junction had 6 bases not matched to a gene; V was cut back by 5 bases and J by 7 bases. The CDR3 consists of 13 residues. Germline-derived CDR1 and CDR2 are MDHEN and SYDVKM. Findings and limits, study-wide: Most subjects' HLA-A and HLA-B alleles were reportedly predicted from TCR beta sequences. Owing to their indistinguishability, certain V segments, notably TRBV6-2 and TRBV6-3, were excluded. Cytomegalovirus association was assigned to about 150 TCR beta chains.

Details on this clone: As yet, its antigen is unknown.

Amplification used 60 Vbeta primers and 13 Jbeta primers. Some clones are missing from TCRdb's copy, which holds only in-frame ones; the method was immunoSEQ multiplex PCR. This table holds about 110,000 clones, approximately 70% found once. V usage is TRBV28 and J usage is TRBJ1-2; 8 bases agree with TRBD1. The origin of this receptor is a boy younger than 18 in good health and CMV-seronegative. Sequences were obtained from PBMCs. CDR3 protein: CASSPRTGFGYTF. For the CDR3, the DNA is TGTGCCAGCAGTCCAAGGACAGGGTTTGGCTACACCTTC.